This TCR beta chain was documented in a study of radiation and T cells in renal cell carcinoma (TCRdb year 2020). Some background on the complete study: In total, roughly 53 samples underwent TCR beta sequencing: around 25 tumors plus 27 peripheral blood samples. Across all 50 or so samples, 3.5 million to 4.5 million unique CDR3 nucleotide sequences encoding approximately 3,000,000 unique CDR3 amino acid sequences were identified. The last blood draw occurred 4 weeks after radiation, at the same time as nephrectomy. Broad study findings and their caveats: Changes in the blood repertoire were not tracked past 4 weeks after treatment. In blood, the top tumor clonotypes increased from baseline to 2 weeks after radiation and then shrank by 4 weeks, which suggests a temporary expansion of tumor-resident clones. The single-armed trial design could not address effects of radiation dose or scheduling on the TCR repertoire. Because pretreatment tumor biopsies were not available, the baseline intratumoral presence of clonotypes could not be determined.

TCR beta libraries were generated from genomic DNA with the immunoSEQ kit, following the manufacturer's recommendations. For library preparation, a first multiplex PCR was performed with proprietary primers, followed by a second PCR in which unique barcodes were added, and bead cleanups were performed after each round. A kit-provided positive control reaction and a negative control reaction were included in every sample batch. The final libraries underwent checking on an Agilent 4200 TapeStation D1000 ScreenTape, volumetric pooling, and quantification by qPCR. An Illumina NextSeq500 fitted with a MidOutput 150-cycle cartridge performed the sequencing, running 156 Read1 cycles and 15 Index1 cycles with the kit's custom primers. The pooled library was loaded at 0.85 to 1 pM, with an approximately 20% PhiX control spiked in. The study's processing was this. Vendor-processed data were analyzed in R, with a clonotype defined as all T cells sharing the same CDR3 nucleotide sequence. In the clone abundance analyses, frequencies in each sample were normalized to that sample's 10,000 most abundant clones. Public T cell clones, which averaged fewer than five per sample, were excluded before analysis. Tumor-enriched and baseline blood-enriched clonotypes were defined by at least a 32-fold difference in abundance between compartments. A beta-binomial differential abundance model was applied to find clonotypes that expanded or contracted between blood time points. Similarity between tumor and blood repertoires was quantified using the Baroni-Urbani and Buser coefficient, and groups were compared with two-tailed Wilcoxon tests in R. The immuneACCESS repertoire file appears here via TCRdb, limited to in-frame rearrangements. These files lack a portion of the clones; in checked studies, under half of the deficit traces to unresolved V genes, and the cause of the others is not known. V, J and clone size were drawn from that table, and D and trimming were deduced from the DNA. Recorded for this sample are approximately 83,000 clones; 85% of them occurred a single time. Roughly 10% of the sample lies in the top ten.

Sample time point, as interpreted from the label and publication: blood 4 weeks post-SBRT, at nephrectomy. Reading the label with the study, this specimen's treatment or condition is: 15 Gy SBRT to primary tumor, nephrectomy 4 weeks later. The samples were drawn from a clinical trial, where primary renal cell carcinomas were treated with 15 Gy of stereotactic body radiation therapy and then removed by nephrectomy 4 weeks afterward. To follow tumor-enriched clonotypes, peripheral blood was collected serially from radiation-treated patients at baseline and again at 2 weeks and 4 weeks after SBRT. Renal cell carcinoma with clear cell pathology was present in all patients. The QIAamp DNA Blood Mini Kit (Qiagen) was used to prepare genomic DNA for TCR sequencing. The analyses included only samples that passed all quality control checks. The CDR3 measures 15 amino acids from cysteine to phenylalanine. Kept here is only the CDR3 DNA, which spans 45 bases and is read in frame from base 1. V is reduced by 0 bases and J by 5 bases, leaving a spacing of 12 bases between them. The germline V gene sets CDR1 to SGHRS and CDR2 to YFSETQ.

Of note for this clone: Its specific antigen is unknown. No clone much larger than this one lies a single base away; base qualities are absent.

The sample was blood, taken from a patient whose treatment included radiotherapy and nephrectomy. The receptor was derived from a middle-aged man with renal cell carcinoma. The sequence links TRBV5-1 to TRBJ2-1; the D gene assignment is ambiguous. The CDR3 protein: CASSLAGPPDNEQFF. In nucleotide form, the sequence is TGCGCCAGCAGCTTGGCCGGGCCCCCCGACAATGAGCAGTTCTTC. Joined to the reference TRBV5-1 and TRBJ2-1 proteins, this CDR3 gives the full variable domain: KAGVTQTPRYLIKTRGQQVTLSCSPISGHRSVSWYQQTPGQGLQFLFEYFSETQRNKGNFPGRFSGRQFSNSRSEMNVSTLELGDSALYLCASSLAGPPDNEQFFGPGTRLTVL.